One sample yielded the 7 T cell receptor beta chains listed below, sequenced in a study of cytomegalovirus exposure and HLA in healthy donors. Amplification used 60 Vbeta primers and 13 Jbeta primers. Method: immunoSEQ multiplex PCR; TCRdb's copy keeps in-frame clones and lacks some. The table shows approximately 130,000 clones, with roughly 78% occurring only once. Sequencing was performed on PBMCs. Every receptor here comes from a woman between 40 and 50 years old in good health and CMV-seronegative.

This clone was found once. A read error may produce the germline difference seen at one junction end. This chain connects TRBV5-8 to TRBJ2-4; D unresolved. CDR3 size: 14 residues. Germline V gene data show CDR1 as SGHTS and CDR2 as YDEGEE. The CDR3 here is CASSLQMAKNIQCF. In DNA form, the CDR3 reads TGTGCCAGCAGCCTCCAGATGGCCAAAAACATTCAGTGCTTC.

The chain employs TRBV15 and TRBJ2-4; the D gene is possibly TRBD2 (6 bases). The CDR3 extends over 16 amino acids. Germline V CDR1 and CDR2: LNHNV, YYDKDF (reference sequence). V shed 3 bases and J shed 8 bases, with 20 bases lying between them. CDR3 sequence (DNA): TGTGCCACCAGCAGGGATCAGCGGGCGGGTAAAGACATTCAGTACTTC. Amino acids: CATSRDQRAGKDIQYF.

The chain links TRBV5-1 to TRBJ1-2; TRBD1 matches 7 bases. Trimming cost V 5 bases and J 1 base; bases outside gene matches: 5. The length of the CDR3 is 14 residues. Germline CDR1 SGHRS, CDR2 YFSETQ. CDR3 bases: TGCGCCAGCAGTTTAGGACAGGATAACTATGGCTACACCTTC. Its translation is CASSLGQDNYGYTF.

This clone occurred once. V gene TRBV5-1 combines with J gene TRBJ2-3; possibly TRBD2 for D (5 bases). Germline lookup yields CDR1 SGHRS and CDR2 YFSETQ. V lost 2 bases and J 0 bases, leaving 13 bases between the germline ends. The CDR3 has 16 residues. The CDR3 here is CASSFGGLTSTDTQYF. CDR3 in DNA: TGCGCCAGCAGCTTTGGCGGACTCACCAGCACAGATACGCAGTATTTT.

The chain recombines TRBV27 with TRBJ2-5, with 12 bases identical to TRBD2. The CDR3 has 16 amino acids. Trimming removed 4 bases from V and 5 bases from J; junction bases left unmatched: 8. Germline V CDR1 and CDR2: MNHEY, SMNVEV (reference sequence). CDR3 sequence (DNA): TGTGCCAGCAGTTCCCAGACTAGCGGGAGTCCGGAGACCCAGTACTTC. Protein: CASSSQTSGSPETQYF.

The chain links TRBV7-2 to TRBJ2-1; 11 bases match TRBD2. Trimming cost V 5 bases and J 2 bases; bases outside gene matches: 11. Germline loops: CDR1 SGHTA, CDR2 FQGNSA. The CDR3 contains 18 residues. The CDR3: CASSHQSGTSGTYNEQFF. In DNA form, the CDR3 reads TGTGCCAGCAGCCATCAATCGGGGACTAGCGGTACCTACAATGAGCAGTTCTTC.

The chain is built from TRBV10-2 and TRBJ1-2; 7 positions match TRBD1. The CDR3 extends over 13 amino acids. The germline gives CDR1 WSHSY, CDR2 SAAADI. The trim removed 6 bases at V and 6 bases at J, leaving 7 bases unmatched. The CDR3 loop is CASRARGGNGYTF. The CDR3 region has the DNA TGCGCCAGCAGGGCCCGAGGGGGCAATGGCTACACCTTC.